This T cell receptor (beta chain) was profiled in a study of identical twins. CDR1 DFQATT and CDR2 SNEGSKA come from the germline V gene (reference sequence). Losses at the gene ends were 7 bases for V and 1 base for J; bases not matched to a gene: 6. The CDR3 consists of 14 residues. Study-wide findings and caveats: Fewer insertions marked abundant cord blood beta clonotypes; young adult naive trended weakly, memory not at all.

There were only healthy Caucasians among the donors. On this clonotype itself: The antigen remains undetermined.

Using its own MiXCR run on the 5' RACE reads, TCRdb lists one record per CDR3 protein. The data show about 550,000 distinct CDR3 sequences, with about 22% seen just once and approximately 0.52% held by the top ten. The same data also went into a second study, on yellow fever vaccine responses in identical twins.

The chain carries TRBV20-1 and TRBJ2-2; 7 bases match TRBD1. The specimen was CD4+ T cells sorted from blood. This TCR derives from a young woman in good health. The CDR3 sequence: CSGRGQRNTGELFF. For the CDR3, the DNA is TGCAGTGGCCGGGGACAGCGGAACACCGGGGAGCTGTTTTTT.